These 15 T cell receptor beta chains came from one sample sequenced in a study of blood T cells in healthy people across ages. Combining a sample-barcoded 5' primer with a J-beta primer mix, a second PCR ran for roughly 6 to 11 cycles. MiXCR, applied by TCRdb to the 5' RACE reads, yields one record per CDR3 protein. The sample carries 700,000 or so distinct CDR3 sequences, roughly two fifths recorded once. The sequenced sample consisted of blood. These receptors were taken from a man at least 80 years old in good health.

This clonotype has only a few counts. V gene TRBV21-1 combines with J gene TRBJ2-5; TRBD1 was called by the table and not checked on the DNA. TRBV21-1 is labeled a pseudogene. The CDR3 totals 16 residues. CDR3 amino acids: CASSEKRGTSQETQYF. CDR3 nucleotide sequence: TGTGCCAGCAGCGAAAAGAGGGGGACCTCCCAAGAGACCCAGTACTTC.

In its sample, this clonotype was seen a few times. Written as DNA, the CDR3 is TGTGCCAGCAGCCAGGAAACTCTAGTAAATGAGCAGTTCTTC. This gives the protein CASSQETLVNEQFF. The chain has TRBV14 and TRBJ2-1; D gene unclear. Germline V gene sequence: CDR1 SGHDN, CDR2 FVKESK. The CDR3 consists of 14 residues. V lost 3 bases, J lost 7 bases, and 13 bases lay in between.

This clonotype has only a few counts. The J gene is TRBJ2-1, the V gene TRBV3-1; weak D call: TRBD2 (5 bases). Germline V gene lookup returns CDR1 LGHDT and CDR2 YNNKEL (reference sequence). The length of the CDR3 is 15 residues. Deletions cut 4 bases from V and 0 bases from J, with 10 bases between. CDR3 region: CASSLTRNSYNEQFF. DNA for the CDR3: TGTGCCAGCAGCCTAACTAGGAACTCCTACAATGAGCAGTTCTTC.

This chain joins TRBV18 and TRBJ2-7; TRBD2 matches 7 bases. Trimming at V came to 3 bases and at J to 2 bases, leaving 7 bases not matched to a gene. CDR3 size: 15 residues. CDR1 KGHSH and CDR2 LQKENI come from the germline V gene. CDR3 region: CASSPTAGTTYEQYF. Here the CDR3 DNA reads TGTGCCAGCTCACCCACGGCTGGGACTACCTACGAGCAGTACTTC.

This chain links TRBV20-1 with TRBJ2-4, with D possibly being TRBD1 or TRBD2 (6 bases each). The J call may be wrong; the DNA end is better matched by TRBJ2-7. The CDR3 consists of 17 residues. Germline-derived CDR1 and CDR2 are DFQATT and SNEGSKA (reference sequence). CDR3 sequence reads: CSARDRAGGGTPYEQYF. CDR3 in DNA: TGCAGTGCTAGAGATCGGGCCGGGGGCGGAACACCCTACGAGCAGTACTTC.

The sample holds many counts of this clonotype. CDR3 sequence reads: CASSQQGRGETQYF. CDR3 nucleotide sequence: TGTGCCAGCAGCCAACAGGGGCGGGGAGAGACCCAGTACTTC. This chain connects TRBV11-2 to TRBJ2-5; D might be TRBD1 (7 bases). Deletions cut 5 bases from V and 4 bases from J, with 14 bases between. There are 14 residues in the CDR3. Looked up from germline, CDR1 is SGHAT and CDR2 is FQNNGV. The full variable domain, completed using reference TRBV11-2 and TRBJ2-5, is EAGVAQSPRYKIIEKRQSVAFWCNPISGHATLYWYQQILGQGPKLLIQFQNNGVVDDSQLPKDRFSAERLKGVDSTLKIQPAKLEDSAVYLCASSQQGRGETQYFGPGTRLLVL.

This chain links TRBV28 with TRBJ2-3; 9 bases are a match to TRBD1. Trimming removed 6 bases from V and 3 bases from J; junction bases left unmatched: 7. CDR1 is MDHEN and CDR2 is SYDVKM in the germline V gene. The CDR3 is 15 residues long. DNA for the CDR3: TGTGCCAGCAGCCGGGACAGGGAGGGGACAGATACGCAGTATTTT. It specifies CASSRDREGTDTQYF.

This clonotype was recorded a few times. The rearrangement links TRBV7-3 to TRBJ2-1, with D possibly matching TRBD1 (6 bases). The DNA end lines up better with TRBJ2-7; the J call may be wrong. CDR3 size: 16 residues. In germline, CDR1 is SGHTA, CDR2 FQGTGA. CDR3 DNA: TGTGCCAGCAGCTTAATTGCAGGGGCCCCCTACAATGAGCAGTACTTC. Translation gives CASSLIAGAPYNEQYF.

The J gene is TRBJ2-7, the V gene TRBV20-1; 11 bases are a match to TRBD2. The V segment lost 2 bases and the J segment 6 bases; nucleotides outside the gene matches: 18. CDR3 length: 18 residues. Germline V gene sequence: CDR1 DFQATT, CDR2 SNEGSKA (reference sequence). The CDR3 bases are TGCAGTGCTAGACCCTTAGGGCTAGCGGGAGGAGGACTACGCGAGCAGTACTTC. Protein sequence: CSARPLGLAGGGLREQYF.

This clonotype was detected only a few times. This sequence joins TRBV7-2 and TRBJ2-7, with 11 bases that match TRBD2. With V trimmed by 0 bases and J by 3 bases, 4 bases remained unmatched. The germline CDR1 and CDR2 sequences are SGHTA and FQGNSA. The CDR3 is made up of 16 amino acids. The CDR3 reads CASSLARLAGGYEQYF. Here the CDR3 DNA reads TGTGCCAGCAGCTTAGCGAGGCTAGCGGGGGGCTACGAGCAGTACTTC.

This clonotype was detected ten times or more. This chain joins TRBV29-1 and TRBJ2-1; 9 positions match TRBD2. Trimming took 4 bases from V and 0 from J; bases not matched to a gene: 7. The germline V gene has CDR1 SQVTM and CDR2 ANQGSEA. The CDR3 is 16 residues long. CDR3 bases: TGCAGCGTTGTTAGCGGGAGCCCAATCTCCTACAATGAGCAGTTCTTC. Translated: CSVVSGSPISYNEQFF.

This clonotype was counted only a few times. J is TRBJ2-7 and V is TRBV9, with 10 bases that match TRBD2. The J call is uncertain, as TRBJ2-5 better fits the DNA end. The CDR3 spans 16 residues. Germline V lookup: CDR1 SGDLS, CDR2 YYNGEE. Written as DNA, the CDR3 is TGTGCCAGCAGCGTAACTAGCGGGGACCTATCCGAGACCCAGTACTTC. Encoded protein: CASSVTSGDLSETQYF.

CDR3 sequence reads: CASSSNLGIQETQYF. The CDR3 nucleotides read TGCGCCAGCAGCTCCAACCTAGGGATCCAAGAGACCCAGTACTTC. The chain joins TRBV5-1 to TRBJ2-5; D gene uncertain. From germline, CDR1 is SGHRS and CDR2 YFSETQ. The V end was cut by 3 bases, the J end by 1 base, with 13 bases between. The CDR3 length is 15 residues.

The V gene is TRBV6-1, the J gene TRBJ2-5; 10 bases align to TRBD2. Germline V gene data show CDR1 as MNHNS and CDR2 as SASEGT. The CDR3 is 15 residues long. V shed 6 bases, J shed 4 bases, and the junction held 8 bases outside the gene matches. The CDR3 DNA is TGTGCCAGCAGCTCTCTTTTAGCGGGGGGAGAGACCCAGTACTTC. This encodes CASSSLLAGGETQYF.

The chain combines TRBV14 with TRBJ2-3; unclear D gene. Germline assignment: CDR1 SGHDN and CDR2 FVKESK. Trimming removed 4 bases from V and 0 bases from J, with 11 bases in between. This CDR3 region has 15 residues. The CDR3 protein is CASSLSAPSTDTQYF. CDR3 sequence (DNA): TGTGCCAGCAGCCTCAGCGCTCCTAGCACAGATACGCAGTATTTT. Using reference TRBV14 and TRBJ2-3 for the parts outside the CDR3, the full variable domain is EAGVTQFPSHSVIEKGQTVTLRCDPISGHDNLYWYRRVMGKEIKFLLHFVKESKQDESGMPNNRFLAERTGGTYSTLKVQPAELEDSGVYFCASSLSAPSTDTQYFGPGTRLTVL.